The 22 T cell receptor beta chains below all came from one sample that was sequenced in a study of cytomegalovirus exposure and HLA in healthy donors. The study ran its PCR with 60 Vbeta and 13 Jbeta primers. Profiled with immunoSEQ multiplex PCR; TCRdb holds only in-frame clones, not every one. The data contain roughly 99,000 clones, about 85% of them seen just once; the ten biggest clones take up 2% to 2.5%. The sequenced sample consisted of PBMCs. The receptors shown here come from a young man in good health and CMV-seronegative.

This clone has only one observation. The chain links TRBV28 to TRBJ2-7, with 11 bases that match TRBD2. Germline-derived CDR1 and CDR2 are MDHEN and SYDVKM. V shed 7 bases, J shed 4 bases, and the junction held 9 bases outside the gene matches. The CDR3 consists of 15 residues. For the CDR3, the DNA is TGTGCCAGCATTAGCCGCGCTAGCGGGAGGTACGAGCAGTACTTC. Translating gives CASISRASGRYEQYF.

This chain's CDR3 is CSVEQGRTKNIQYF. The CDR3 bases are TGCAGCGTTGAACAGGGTAGGACCAAAAACATTCAGTACTTC. The chain carries TRBV29-1 and TRBJ2-4; possibly TRBD1 for D (5 bases). Germline V gene data show CDR1 as SQVTM and CDR2 as ANQGSEA. The V gene lost 2 bases and the J gene lost 2 bases, with 10 bases spanning the gap. The CDR3 length is 14 residues.

The chain links TRBV5-5 to TRBJ1-1; 9 bases align to TRBD1. J lost 4 bases, V lost 2 bases, and 3 bases had no gene match. The CDR3 has 14 residues. The germline V gene encodes CDR1 SGHKS and CDR2 YYEKEE (reference sequence). The CDR3 region has the DNA TGTGCCAGCAGCTTACAGGGGGCGTCCACTGAAGCTTTCTTT. Encoded protein: CASSLQGASTEAFF.

The CDR3 coding sequence is TGCACCAGCAGCCACGGGAACACTGAAGCTTTCTTT. It encodes CTSSHGNTEAFF. This chain uses TRBV1 with TRBJ1-1. TRBV1 has pseudogene status. This CDR3 contains 12 residues.

The rearrangement links TRBV7-3 to TRBJ2-3; a possible D gene is TRBD2 (5 bases). The CDR3 totals 14 residues. Deletions cut 5 bases from V and 0 bases from J, with 9 bases between. Germline loops: CDR1 SGHTA, CDR2 FQGTGA. The chain's CDR3 is CASSPGISTDTQYF. The CDR3 coding sequence is TGTGCCAGCAGCCCGGGGATTAGCACAGATACGCAGTATTTT.

The J gene is TRBJ2-6, the V gene TRBV9; the match to TRBD1 covers 7 bases. The trim removed 0 bases at V and 0 bases at J, leaving 6 bases unmatched. Germline-derived CDR1 and CDR2 are SGDLS and YYNGEE. CDR3 length equals 18 residues. The CDR3: CASSVDRQGHSGANVLTF. CDR3 coding DNA: TGTGCCAGCAGCGTAGATAGACAGGGACACTCTGGGGCCAACGTCCTGACTTTC.

This chain joins TRBV6-5 and TRBJ2-7; 11 positions match TRBD1. V dropped 6 bases and J dropped 2; count of bases not matched to a gene: 6. CDR1 and CDR2 from the germline V gene are MNHEY and SVGAGI. This CDR3 spans 15 amino acids. Here the CDR3 DNA reads TGTGCCAGCAGCCCGGACAGGGGGCTGACCTACGAGCAGTACTTC. Protein sequence: CASSPDRGLTYEQYF.

The V gene is TRBV29-1, the J gene TRBJ2-1, with 9 bases that match TRBD2. The CDR3 length is 13 residues. Germline V lookup: CDR1 SQVTM, CDR2 ANQGSEA. Written as DNA, the CDR3 is TGCAGTGATAGCGGGAGAGCCTACAATGAGCAGTTCTTC. Its translation: CSDSGRAYNEQFF.

In this sample, this clone turned up once. V gene TRBV21-1 combines with J gene TRBJ1-1; the listed D gene, TRBD1, was not tested against the DNA. TRBV21-1 corresponds to a pseudogene. The length of the CDR3 is 12 residues. The DNA of the CDR3 is TGTGCCAGCAGCAGAGACAGTTCAAAAGCTTTCTTT. Its protein product is CASSRDSSKAFF.

The chain couples TRBV10-1 to TRBJ2-5, with 8 bases that match TRBD1. CDR3 length equals 13 residues. In germline, CDR1 is WNHNN, CDR2 SYGVQD (reference sequence). Losses at the gene ends were 8 bases for V and 4 bases for J; bases not matched to a gene: 6. The DNA for the CDR3 is TGCGCCAGCTCCACAGGGGGAATAGAGACCCAGTACTTC. Translated: CASSTGGIETQYF.

The chain employs TRBV9 and TRBJ1-1; tentatively, D is TRBD1 (5 bases). The CDR3 has 12 residues. The ends were cut back, 5 bases at V and 3 bases at J, with 8 bases in the middle. The germline CDR1 and CDR2 sequences are SGDLS and YYNGEE. DNA for the CDR3: TGTGCCAGCAGGGGGCTATACACTGAAGCTTTCTTT. Amino acid sequence: CASRGLYTEAFF.

A single count supports this clone. The chain links TRBV2 to TRBJ1-1, with unresolved D. V was pared by 6 bases and J by 5 bases, with 22 bases between. Germline V gives CDR1 SNHLY, CDR2 FYNNEI. This CDR3 is built from 16 residues. In DNA, the CDR3 is TGTGCCAGCAGGGCGAACGCGGGATTTTTAGTGACTGAAGCTTTCTTT. Its protein product is CASRANAGFLVTEAFF.

The V and J genes are TRBV18 and TRBJ2-5; D perhaps matches TRBD1 (6 bases). V was clipped by 4 bases and J by 2 bases, with 11 bases between them. Germline-derived CDR1 and CDR2 are KGHSH and LQKENI. This CDR3 has 14 amino acids. CDR3 loop: CASSQRGQQETQYF. In DNA, the CDR3 is TGTGCCAGCTCACAAAGAGGACAGCAAGAGACCCAGTACTTC.

The V gene is TRBV21-1, the J gene TRBJ2-2; the table's D call TRBD2 went unverified against the DNA. TRBV21-1 is flagged as a pseudogene. The CDR3 is made up of 17 amino acids. This CDR3 is CASSNRPEGSNTGELFF. DNA for the CDR3: TGTGCCAGCAGCAACCGGCCGGAGGGTTCGAACACCGGGGAGCTGTTTTTT.

The chain carries TRBV18 and TRBJ1-5; TRBD1 matches at 7 bases. The CDR3 runs to 14 residues. Germline CDR1 reads KGHSH; CDR2 reads LQKENI. The J segment lost 2 bases and the V segment lost 6 bases, leaving 4 bases of the junction unmatched. In DNA form, the CDR3 reads TGTGCCAGCTCTCCAGGGGGGGGCAATCAGCCCCAGCATTTT. It translates to CASSPGGGNQPQHF. Complete variable domain (other parts from reference TRBV18 and TRBJ1-5): NAGVMQNPRHLVRRRGQEARLRCSPMKGHSHVYWYRQLPEEGLKFMVYLQKENIIDESGMPKERFSAEFPKEGPSILRIQQVVRGDSAAYFCASSPGGGNQPQHFGDGTRLSIL.

In this sample, this clone turned up a few times. This chain links TRBV6-6 with TRBJ2-7; possibly TRBD1 for D (6 bases). V shed 2 bases and J shed 2 bases, with 7 bases lying between them. Germline lookup yields CDR1 MNHNY and CDR2 SVGAGI (reference sequence). CDR3 length: 13 amino acids. In DNA form, the CDR3 reads TGTGCCAGCAGTTACCGGGACACCTACGAGCAGTACTTC. Encoded protein: CASSYRDTYEQYF.

The chain is built from TRBV5-4 and TRBJ2-1; 12 bases map to TRBD2. The germline gives CDR1 SGHNT, CDR2 YYREEE (reference sequence). The V segment lost 3 bases and the J segment 9 bases; nucleotides outside the gene matches: 10. The CDR3 runs to 16 residues. CDR3 region: CASSSKTSGSKGEQFF. Here the CDR3 DNA reads TGTGCCAGCAGCTCAAAGACTAGCGGGAGTAAGGGTGAGCAGTTCTTC. The variable domain in full, with the rest retrieved from reference TRBV5-4 and TRBJ2-1, is ETGVTQSPTHLIKTRGQQVTLRCSSQSGHNTVSWYQQALGQGPQFIFQYYREEENGRGNFPPRFSGLQFPNYSSELNVNALELDDSALYLCASSSKTSGSKGEQFFGPGTRLTVL.

The chain combines TRBV14 with TRBJ2-7; D may be TRBD1 (5 bases). CDR3 length: 14 residues. Germline lookup yields CDR1 SGHDN and CDR2 FVKESK. Trimming left V 0 bases short and J 5 bases short, with 11 bases between. Here the CDR3 DNA reads TGTGCCAGCAGCCAAGAAAGGGGCCCCCACGAGCAGTACTTC. Its protein is CASSQERGPHEQYF.

V and J are TRBV6-1 and TRBJ2-7; a weak D match, TRBD1 (6 bases). Between the trimmed V and J ends, which lost 10 bases and 2 bases, there was a span of 15 bases. The germline gives CDR1 MNHNS, CDR2 SASEGT. There are 13 residues in the CDR3. CDR3 protein: CATLHRDTYEQYF. CDR3 in DNA: TGTGCCACCCTTCACAGGGACACCTACGAGCAGTACTTC.

The chain has TRBV6-4 and TRBJ1-2, with no clear D. The germline gives CDR1 MRHNA, CDR2 SNTAGT. The CDR3 is 13 residues long. The ends were cut back, 2 bases at V and 8 bases at J, with 12 bases in the middle. This CDR3 reads CASSDGRQIGYTF. The CDR3 DNA sequence: TGTGCCAGCAGTGACGGTCGTCAGATCGGCTACACCTTC.

This chain joins TRBV7-8 and TRBJ2-7; 12 bases map to TRBD2. The CDR3 consists of 14 residues. The V and J ends lost 6 bases and 4 bases, in that order; junction bases with no gene match: 4. Germline V gene sequence: CDR1 SGHVS, CDR2 FQNEAQ. CDR3 DNA sequence: TGTGCCAGCAGGCTAGCGGGAGGGTCTTACGAGCAGTACTTC. It specifies CASRLAGGSYEQYF.

V is TRBV6-5 and J is TRBJ2-1; TRBD2 matches 7 bases. This CDR3 spans 15 amino acids. Germline trimming cut 2 bases from V and 7 bases from J; bases unmatched to any gene: 8. Germline values: CDR1 MNHEY, CDR2 SVGAGI. The CDR3 region has the DNA TGTGCCAGCAGTTACGTTACCGGGACTATAAATGAGCAGTTCTTC. Protein sequence: CASSYVTGTINEQFF.